Below are 7 T cell receptor beta chains sequenced from a single sample in a study of chemoradiotherapy in HPV16-positive cancers. Assay: immunoSEQ multiplex PCR; the TCRdb copy retains only in-frame clones and omits some. The sample includes 4,000 to 6,000 clones, approximately 84% seen only once; the top ten take approximately 5%. The specimen was tumor tissue, collected from a patient who underwent chemoradiotherapy. These receptors all come from a human donor with HPV-associated anogenital cancer.

This clone was picked up a small number of times. The genes are TRBV4-2 and TRBJ2-1; D is possibly TRBD1 (6 bases). Germline V gene lookup returns CDR1 LGHNA and CDR2 YNFKEQ. Trimming shortened V by 0 bases and J by 0 bases, and 6 bases separated the two germline ends. This CDR3 is built from 15 residues. Written as DNA, the CDR3 is TGTGCCAGCAGCCAAGAACAGGGCTCCTACAATGAGCAGTTCTTC. Translating it yields CASSQEQGSYNEQFF.

This clone was observed a few times. The chain uses TRBV27 and TRBJ2-7, with TRBD1 matching over 7 bases. The CDR3 contains 14 residues. Germline V lookup: CDR1 MNHEY, CDR2 SMNVEV (reference sequence). V gave up 1 base and J gave up 5 bases; unmatched junction bases: 5. The DNA of the CDR3 is TGTGCCAGCAGTTTATTCGGCAGGGGGAACGAGCAGTACTTC. Translating it yields CASSLFGRGNEQYF.

The V and J genes are TRBV29-1 and TRBJ2-1, with 9 bases identical to TRBD2. Per germline, CDR1 SQVTM and CDR2 ANQGSEA. Losses at the gene ends were 6 bases for V and 4 bases for J; bases not matched to a gene: 7. CDR3 length: 14 residues. CDR3 residues: CSVSSGRRYNEQFF. DNA of the CDR3: TGCAGCGTCTCGAGCGGGAGGAGGTACAATGAGCAGTTCTTC.

This clone has only a few counts. CDR3 coding DNA: TGTGCCAGCAGTCCCGGGACAGGGCTCTCCTACGAGCAGTACTTC. Translation: CASSPGTGLSYEQYF. The chain is built from TRBV6-5 and TRBJ2-7; 9 positions match TRBD1. In germline, CDR1 is MNHEY, CDR2 SVGAGI. CDR3 size: 15 residues. V dropped 5 bases and J dropped 0; count of bases not matched to a gene: 5.

In DNA form, the CDR3 reads TGTGCCAGTATTTGGCCGGGACAGGGGAACAATGAGCAGTTCTTC. Protein sequence: CASIWPGQGNNEQFF. J is TRBJ2-1 and V is TRBV28; 10 positions match TRBD1. This CDR3 region has 15 residues. V trimming: 9 bases; J trimming: 5 bases; junction bases outside the gene matches: 10. Germline CDR1 is MDHEN and CDR2 is SYDVKM. The whole variable domain, remainder taken from reference TRBV28 and TRBJ2-1, is DVKVTQSSRYLVKRTGEKVFLECVQDMDHENMFWYRQDPGLGLRLIYFSYDVKMKEKGDIPEGYSVSREKKERFSLILESASTNQTSMYLCASIWPGQGNNEQFFGPGTRLTVL.

This chain links TRBV5-1 with TRBJ1-1; D unclear. Germline V gene lookup returns CDR1 SGHRS and CDR2 YFSETQ. Trimming stripped 0 bases from V and 1 base from J, with 7 bases between. The CDR3 is 14 residues long. The CDR3 protein is CASSLGAGNTEAFF. The CDR3 DNA reads as TGCGCCAGCAGCTTGGGGGCAGGGAACACTGAAGCTTTCTTT.

This rearrangement joins TRBV28 to TRBJ1-2; 12 positions match TRBD1. Germline values: CDR1 MDHEN, CDR2 SYDVKM. Trimming took 2 bases from V and 4 from J; bases not matched to a gene: 8. The CDR3 has 17 residues. CDR3: CASSLAGTGGGFYGYTF. CDR3 DNA: TGTGCCAGCAGTTTAGCCGGGACAGGGGGCGGTTTCTATGGCTACACCTTC.